This T cell receptor beta chain stems from a study of shared clonotypes between healthy human individuals. In regard to this clone: Its antigen is undetermined.

Study-level findings and limits: Tissue TCR repertoires likely differ from these blood-only repertoires. Memory subsets generally showed lower estimated richness than naive subsets.

Each PCR replicate from the sorted subsets contained around 0.2 ug DNA, which is about 31,000 T cell genomes. Clones were sequenced by immunoSEQ multiplex PCR, and TCRdb holds only the in-frame ones, with some missing. This sample has around 1,900,000 clones; 85% to 95% occur once, and the top ten carry about 1.7%. Naive CD8 populations comprised CD45RO-negative cells positively selected for CCR7, excluding terminally differentiated effector memory CD45RA+ cells. Donors included only healthy HIV-negative adults lacking recent acute infections or vaccinations. This TCR derives from a man younger than 30 in good health. Some clones in this sample may be carry-over from other donors' samples. The sequenced sample consisted of naive CD8+ T cells from PBMCs.

The chain's CDR3 is CASSLAMVAGGFYNEQFF. CDR3 coding DNA: TGTGCCAGCAGCTTAGCGATGGTAGCGGGAGGCTTCTACAATGAGCAGTTCTTC. The J gene is TRBJ2-1, the V gene TRBV7-8; 10 nucleotides match TRBD2. This CDR3 contains 18 residues. V dropped 0 bases and J dropped 3; count of bases not matched to a gene: 8. Germline V gives CDR1 SGHVS, CDR2 FQNEAQ.